This T cell receptor (beta chain) was sequenced in a study of T cell changes during pregnancy in multiple sclerosis. The CDR3 totals 14 residues. Trimming cost V 0 bases and J 3 bases, with 7 bases left between them. Germline CDR1 SGDLS, CDR2 YYNGEE. TCRdb's copy holds only in-frame clones and misses some; the assay was immunoSEQ multiplex PCR. This repertoire shows 40,000 or so clones, 90% to 95% found once; its top ten account for 7% to 8.5%. Sample: CD8+ T cells from peripheral blood mononuclear cells, taken in the third trimester of pregnancy. The TCR was taken from a female donor with multiple sclerosis, enrolled in a pregnancy study. The V call is TRBV9, the J call TRBJ1-5; tentatively, D is TRBD1 (5 bases). CDR3 nucleotide sequence: TGTGCCAGCAGCGTAGGGGGCGTCAATCAGCCCCAGCATTTT. It translates to CASSVGGVNQPQHF.